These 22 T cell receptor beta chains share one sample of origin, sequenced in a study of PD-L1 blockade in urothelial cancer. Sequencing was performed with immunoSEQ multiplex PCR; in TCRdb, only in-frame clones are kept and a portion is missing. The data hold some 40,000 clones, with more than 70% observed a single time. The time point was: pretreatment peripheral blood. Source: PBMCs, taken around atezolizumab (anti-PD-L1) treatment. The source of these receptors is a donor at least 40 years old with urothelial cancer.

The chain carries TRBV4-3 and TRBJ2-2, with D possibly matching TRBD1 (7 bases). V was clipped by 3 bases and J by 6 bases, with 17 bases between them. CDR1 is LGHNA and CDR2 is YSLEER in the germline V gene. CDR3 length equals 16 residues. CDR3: CASSQAIRGAPGELFF. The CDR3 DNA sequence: TGCGCCAGCAGCCAGGCCATCAGGGGGGCACCCGGGGAGCTGTTTTTT.

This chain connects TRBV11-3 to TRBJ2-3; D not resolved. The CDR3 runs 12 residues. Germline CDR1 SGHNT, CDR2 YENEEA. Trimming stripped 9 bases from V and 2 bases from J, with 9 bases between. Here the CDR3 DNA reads TGTGCCAGTCATGGCCCCACAGATACGCAGTATTTT. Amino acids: CASHGPTDTQYF.

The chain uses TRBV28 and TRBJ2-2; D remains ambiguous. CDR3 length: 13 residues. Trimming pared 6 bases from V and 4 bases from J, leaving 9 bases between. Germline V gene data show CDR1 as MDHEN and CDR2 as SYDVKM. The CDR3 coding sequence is TGTGCCAGCAGCTCCCCCCCCACCGGGGAGCTGTTTTTT. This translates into CASSSPPTGELFF. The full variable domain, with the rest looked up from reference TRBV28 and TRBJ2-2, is DVKVTQSSRYLVKRTGEKVFLECVQDMDHENMFWYRQDPGLGLRLIYFSYDVKMKEKGDIPEGYSVSREKKERFSLILESASTNQTSMYLCASSSPPTGELFFGEGSRLTVL.

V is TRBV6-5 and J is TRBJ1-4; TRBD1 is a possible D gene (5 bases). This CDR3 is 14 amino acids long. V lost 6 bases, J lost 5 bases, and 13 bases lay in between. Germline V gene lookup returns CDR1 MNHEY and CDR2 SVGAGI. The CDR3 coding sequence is TGTGCCAGCAGAGGGGCAGGTGGGAATGAAAAACTGTTTTTT. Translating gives CASRGAGGNEKLFF.

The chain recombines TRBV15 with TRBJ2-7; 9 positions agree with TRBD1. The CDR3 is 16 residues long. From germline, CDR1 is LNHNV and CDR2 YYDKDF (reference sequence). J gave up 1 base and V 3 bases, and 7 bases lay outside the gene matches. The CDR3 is CATSSPGGTGSYEQYF. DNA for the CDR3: TGTGCCACCAGCAGTCCCGGGGGGACAGGGTCCTACGAGCAGTACTTC.

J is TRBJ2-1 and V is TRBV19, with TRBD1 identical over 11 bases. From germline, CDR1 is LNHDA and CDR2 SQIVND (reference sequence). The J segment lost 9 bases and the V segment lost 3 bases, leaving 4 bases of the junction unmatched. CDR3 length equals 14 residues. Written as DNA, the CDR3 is TGTGCCAGTAGTATCGGGACAGGGGGTCTTGAGCAGTTCTTC. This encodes CASSIGTGGLEQFF.

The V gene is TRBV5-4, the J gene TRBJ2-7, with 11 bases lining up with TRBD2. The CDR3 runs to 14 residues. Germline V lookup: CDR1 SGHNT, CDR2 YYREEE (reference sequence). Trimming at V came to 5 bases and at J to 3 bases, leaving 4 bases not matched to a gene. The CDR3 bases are TGTGCCAGCAGTCGCGGGACTAGCGGCTACGAGCAGTACTTC. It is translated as CASSRGTSGYEQYF.

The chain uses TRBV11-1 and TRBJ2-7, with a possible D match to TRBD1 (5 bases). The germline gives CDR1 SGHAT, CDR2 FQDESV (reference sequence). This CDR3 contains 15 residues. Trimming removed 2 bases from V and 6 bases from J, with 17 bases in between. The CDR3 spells CASSLTLDSSGEQYF. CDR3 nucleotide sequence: TGTGCCAGCAGCTTAACCTTAGACAGTTCGGGCGAGCAGTACTTC.

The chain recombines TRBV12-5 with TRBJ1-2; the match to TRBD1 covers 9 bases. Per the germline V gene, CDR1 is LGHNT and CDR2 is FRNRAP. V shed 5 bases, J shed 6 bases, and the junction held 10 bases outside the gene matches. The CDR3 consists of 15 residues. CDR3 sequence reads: CASGPQQGAPDGYTF. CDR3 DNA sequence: TGTGCTAGTGGTCCGCAACAGGGGGCGCCGGATGGCTACACCTTC.

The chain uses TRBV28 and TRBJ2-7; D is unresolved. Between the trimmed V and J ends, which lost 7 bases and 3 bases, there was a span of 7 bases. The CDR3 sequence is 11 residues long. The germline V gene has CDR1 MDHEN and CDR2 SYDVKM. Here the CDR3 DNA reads TGTGCCAGCACCCAGTTCTACGAGCAGTACTTC. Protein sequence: CASTQFYEQYF.

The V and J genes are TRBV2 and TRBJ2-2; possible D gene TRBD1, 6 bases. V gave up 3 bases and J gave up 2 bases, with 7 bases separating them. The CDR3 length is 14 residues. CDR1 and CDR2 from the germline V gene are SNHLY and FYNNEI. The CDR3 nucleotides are TGTGCCAGCAGTGACAGGGGCAACACCGGGGAGCTGTTTTTT. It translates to CASSDRGNTGELFF.

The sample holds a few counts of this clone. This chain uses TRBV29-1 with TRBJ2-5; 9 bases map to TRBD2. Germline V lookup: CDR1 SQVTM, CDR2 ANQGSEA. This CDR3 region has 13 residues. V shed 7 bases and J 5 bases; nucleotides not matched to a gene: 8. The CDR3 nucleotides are TGCAGCGCGGAGCGGGAGGCCGGGGAGACCCAGTACTTC. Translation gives CSAEREAGETQYF.

The CDR3 protein is CASSPTASGREQYF. The DNA of the CDR3 is TGTGCCAGCTCACCAACCGCTAGCGGTAGAGAGCAGTACTTC. The gene calls are TRBV18 and TRBJ2-7; 7 bases are shared with TRBD2. The CDR3 totals 14 residues. V was clipped by 2 bases and J by 7 bases; unmatched bases: 8. Germline V gene data show CDR1 as KGHSH and CDR2 as LQKENI.

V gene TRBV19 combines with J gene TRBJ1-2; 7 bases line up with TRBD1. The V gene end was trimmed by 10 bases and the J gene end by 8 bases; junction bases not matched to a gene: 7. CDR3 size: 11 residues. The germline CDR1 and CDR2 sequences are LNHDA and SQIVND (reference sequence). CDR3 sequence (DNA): TGTGCCACGAGGGACAGTCTCGGCTACACCTTC. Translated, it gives CATRDSLGYTF. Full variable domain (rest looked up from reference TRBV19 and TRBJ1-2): DGGITQSPKYLFRKEGQNVTLSCEQNLNHDAMYWYRQDPGQGLRLIYYSQIVNDFQKGDIAEGYSVSREKKESFPLTVTSAQKNPTAFYLCATRDSLGYTFGSGTRLTVV.

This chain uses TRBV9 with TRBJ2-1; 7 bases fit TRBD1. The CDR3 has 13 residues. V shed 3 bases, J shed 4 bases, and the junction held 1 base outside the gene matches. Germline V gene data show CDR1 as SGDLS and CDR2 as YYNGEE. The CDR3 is CASSGQGYNEQFF. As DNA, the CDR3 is TGTGCCAGCAGCGGACAGGGTTACAATGAGCAGTTCTTC.

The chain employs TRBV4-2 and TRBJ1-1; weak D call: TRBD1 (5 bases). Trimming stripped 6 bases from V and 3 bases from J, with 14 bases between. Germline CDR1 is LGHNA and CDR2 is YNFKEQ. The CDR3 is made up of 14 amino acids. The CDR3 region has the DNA TGTGCCAGCAGTCCAGGGTATTTGGACACTGAAGCTTTCTTT. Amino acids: CASSPGYLDTEAFF.

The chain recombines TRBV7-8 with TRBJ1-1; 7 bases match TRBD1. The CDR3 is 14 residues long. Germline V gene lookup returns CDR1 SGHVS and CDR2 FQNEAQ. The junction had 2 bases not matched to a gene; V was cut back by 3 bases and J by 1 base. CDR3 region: CASSLGQRNTEAFF. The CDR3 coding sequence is TGTGCCAGCAGCTTGGGACAGCGGAACACTGAAGCTTTCTTT.

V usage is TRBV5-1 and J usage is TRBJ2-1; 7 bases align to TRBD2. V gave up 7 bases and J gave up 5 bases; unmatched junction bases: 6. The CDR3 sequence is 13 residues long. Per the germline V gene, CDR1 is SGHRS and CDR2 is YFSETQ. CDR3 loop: CASGLAVNNEQFF. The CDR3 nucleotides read TGCGCCAGCGGGCTAGCGGTGAACAATGAGCAGTTCTTC.

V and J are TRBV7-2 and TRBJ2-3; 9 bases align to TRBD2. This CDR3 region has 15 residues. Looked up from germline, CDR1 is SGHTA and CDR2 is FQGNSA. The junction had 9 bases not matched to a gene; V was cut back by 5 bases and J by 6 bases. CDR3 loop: CASSATGAGGDTQYF. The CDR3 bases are TGTGCCAGCAGCGCCACGGGCGCGGGAGGGGATACGCAGTATTTT.

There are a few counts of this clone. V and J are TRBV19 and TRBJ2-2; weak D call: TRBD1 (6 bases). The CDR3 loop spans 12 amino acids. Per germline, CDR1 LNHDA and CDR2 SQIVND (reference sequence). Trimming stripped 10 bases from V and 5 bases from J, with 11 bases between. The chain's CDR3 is CATEGQTGELFF. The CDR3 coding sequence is TGTGCCACCGAAGGACAGACCGGGGAGCTGTTTTTT.

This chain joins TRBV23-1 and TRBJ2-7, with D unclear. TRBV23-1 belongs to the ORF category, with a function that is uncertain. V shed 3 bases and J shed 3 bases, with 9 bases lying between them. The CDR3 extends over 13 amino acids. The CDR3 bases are TGCGCCAGCAGTCAGCGCCCCGACTACGAGCAGTACTTC. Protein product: CASSQRPDYEQYF.

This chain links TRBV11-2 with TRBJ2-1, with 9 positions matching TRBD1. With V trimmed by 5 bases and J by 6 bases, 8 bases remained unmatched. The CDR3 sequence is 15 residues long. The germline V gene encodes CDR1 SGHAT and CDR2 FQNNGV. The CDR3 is CASSNGQGRVNEQFF. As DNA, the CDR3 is TGTGCCAGCAGCAATGGACAGGGGAGGGTCAATGAGCAGTTCTTC.